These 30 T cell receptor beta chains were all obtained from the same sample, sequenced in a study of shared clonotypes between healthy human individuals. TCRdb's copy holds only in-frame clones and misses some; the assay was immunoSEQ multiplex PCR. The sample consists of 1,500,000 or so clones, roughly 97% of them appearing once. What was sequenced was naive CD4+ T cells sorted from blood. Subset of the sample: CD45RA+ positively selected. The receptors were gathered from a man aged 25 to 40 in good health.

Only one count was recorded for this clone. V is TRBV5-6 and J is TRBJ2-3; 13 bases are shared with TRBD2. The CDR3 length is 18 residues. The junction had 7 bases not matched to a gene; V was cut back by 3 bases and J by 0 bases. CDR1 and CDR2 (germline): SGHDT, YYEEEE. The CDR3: CASSSPGLAGTSTDTQYF. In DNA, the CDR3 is TGTGCCAGCAGCTCCCCGGGACTAGCGGGGACTAGCACAGATACGCAGTATTTT.

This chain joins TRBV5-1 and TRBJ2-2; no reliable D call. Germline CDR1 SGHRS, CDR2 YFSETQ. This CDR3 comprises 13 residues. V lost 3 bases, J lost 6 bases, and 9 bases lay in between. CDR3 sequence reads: CASSSIVAGELFF. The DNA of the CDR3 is TGCGCCAGCAGCTCCATAGTGGCCGGGGAGCTGTTTTTT. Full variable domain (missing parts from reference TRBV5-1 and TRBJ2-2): KAGVTQTPRYLIKTRGQQVTLSCSPISGHRSVSWYQQTPGQGLQFLFEYFSETQRNKGNFPGRFSGRQFSNSRSEMNVSTLELGDSALYLCASSSIVAGELFFGEGSRLTVL.

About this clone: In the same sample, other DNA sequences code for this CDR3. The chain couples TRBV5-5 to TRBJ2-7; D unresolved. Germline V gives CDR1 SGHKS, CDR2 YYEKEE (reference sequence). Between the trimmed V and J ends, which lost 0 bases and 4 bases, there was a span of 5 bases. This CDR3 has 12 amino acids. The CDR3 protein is CASSLGVYEQYF. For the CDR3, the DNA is TGTGCCAGCAGCTTGGGGGTTTACGAGCAGTACTTC.

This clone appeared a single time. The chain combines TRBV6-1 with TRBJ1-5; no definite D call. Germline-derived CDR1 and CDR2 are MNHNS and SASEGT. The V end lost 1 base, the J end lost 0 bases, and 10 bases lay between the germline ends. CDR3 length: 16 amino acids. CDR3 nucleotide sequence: TGTGCCAGCAGTGAAGAAGGGTTTTATAGCAATCAGCCCCAGCATTTT. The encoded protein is CASSEEGFYSNQPQHF.

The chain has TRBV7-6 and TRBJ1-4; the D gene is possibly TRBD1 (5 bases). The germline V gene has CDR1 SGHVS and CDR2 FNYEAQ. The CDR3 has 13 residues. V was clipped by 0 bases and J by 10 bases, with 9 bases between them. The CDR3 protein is CASSLARDGKLFF. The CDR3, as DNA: TGTGCCAGCAGCTTAGCCAGGGACGGAAAACTGTTTTTT. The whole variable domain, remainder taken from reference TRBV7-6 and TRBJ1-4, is GAGVSQSPRYKVTKRGQDVALRCDPISGHVSLYWYRQALGQGPEFLTYFNYEAQQDKSGLPNDRFSAERPEGSISTLTIQRTEQRDSAMYRCASSLARDGKLFFGSGTQLSVL.

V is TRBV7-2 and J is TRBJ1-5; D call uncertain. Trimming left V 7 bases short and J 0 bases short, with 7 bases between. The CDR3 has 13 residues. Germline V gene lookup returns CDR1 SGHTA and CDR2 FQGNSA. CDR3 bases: TGTGCCAGCACTCTGGATAGCAATCAGCCCCAGCATTTT. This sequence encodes CASTLDSNQPQHF.

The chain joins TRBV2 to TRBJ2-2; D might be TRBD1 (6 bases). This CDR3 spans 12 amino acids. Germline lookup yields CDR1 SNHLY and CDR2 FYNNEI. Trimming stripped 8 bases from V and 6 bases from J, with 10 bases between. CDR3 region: CASGPGAGELFF. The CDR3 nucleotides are TGTGCCAGCGGCCCAGGGGCCGGGGAGCTGTTTTTT.

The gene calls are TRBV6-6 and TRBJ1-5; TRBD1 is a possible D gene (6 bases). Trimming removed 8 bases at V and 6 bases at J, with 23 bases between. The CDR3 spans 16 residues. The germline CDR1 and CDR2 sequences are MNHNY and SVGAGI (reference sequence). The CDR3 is CASESGGRPTRQPQHF. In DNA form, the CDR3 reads TGTGCCAGCGAGTCTGGGGGCCGTCCTACCCGTCAGCCCCAGCATTTT.

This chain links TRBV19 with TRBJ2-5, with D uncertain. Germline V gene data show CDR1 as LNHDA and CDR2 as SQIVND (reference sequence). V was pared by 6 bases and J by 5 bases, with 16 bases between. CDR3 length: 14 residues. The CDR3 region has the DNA TGTGCCAGTAGCCCGGGCCTTCTTGGGGAGACCCAGTACTTC. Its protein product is CASSPGLLGETQYF. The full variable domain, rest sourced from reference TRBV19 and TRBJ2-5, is DGGITQSPKYLFRKEGQNVTLSCEQNLNHDAMYWYRQDPGQGLRLIYYSQIVNDFQKGDIAEGYSVSREKKESFPLTVTSAQKNPTAFYLCASSPGLLGETQYFGPGTRLLVL.

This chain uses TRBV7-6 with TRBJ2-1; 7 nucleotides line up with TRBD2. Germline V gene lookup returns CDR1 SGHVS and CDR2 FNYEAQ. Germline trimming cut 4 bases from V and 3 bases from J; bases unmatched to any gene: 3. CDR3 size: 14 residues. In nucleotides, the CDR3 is TGTGCCAGCAGCTGGCTAGCGGACTACAATGAGCAGTTCTTC. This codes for CASSWLADYNEQFF.

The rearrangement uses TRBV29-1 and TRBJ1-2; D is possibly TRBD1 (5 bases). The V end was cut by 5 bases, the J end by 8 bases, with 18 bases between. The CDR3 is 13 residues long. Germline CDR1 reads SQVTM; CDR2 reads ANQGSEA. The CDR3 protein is CSVWQGPNSGYTF. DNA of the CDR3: TGCAGCGTTTGGCAGGGTCCGAATTCCGGCTACACCTTC.

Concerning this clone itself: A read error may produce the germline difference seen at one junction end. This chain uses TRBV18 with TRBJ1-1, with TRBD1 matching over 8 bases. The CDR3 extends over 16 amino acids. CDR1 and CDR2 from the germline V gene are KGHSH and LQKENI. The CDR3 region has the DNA TGTGCCAGCTCACCATCCATGGACCGGGACAGGCTGAAAAACCAGTTT. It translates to CASSPSMDRDRLKNQF.

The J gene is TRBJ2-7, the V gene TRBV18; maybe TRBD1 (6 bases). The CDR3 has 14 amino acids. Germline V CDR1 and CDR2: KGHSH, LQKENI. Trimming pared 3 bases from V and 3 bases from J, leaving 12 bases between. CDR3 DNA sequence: TGTGCCAGCTCACCCGGGACAATGAACTACGAGCAGTACTTC. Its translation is CASSPGTMNYEQYF. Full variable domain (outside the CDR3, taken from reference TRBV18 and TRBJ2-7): NAGVMQNPRHLVRRRGQEARLRCSPMKGHSHVYWYRQLPEEGLKFMVYLQKENIIDESGMPKERFSAEFPKEGPSILRIQQVVRGDSAAYFCASSPGTMNYEQYFGPGTRLTVT.

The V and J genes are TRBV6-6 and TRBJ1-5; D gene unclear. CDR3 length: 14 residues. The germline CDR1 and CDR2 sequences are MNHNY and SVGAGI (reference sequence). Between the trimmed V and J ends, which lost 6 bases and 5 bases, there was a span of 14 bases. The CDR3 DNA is TGTGCCAGCAGCAGACTCAGATCGGATCAGCCCCAGCATTTT. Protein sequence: CASSRLRSDQPQHF.

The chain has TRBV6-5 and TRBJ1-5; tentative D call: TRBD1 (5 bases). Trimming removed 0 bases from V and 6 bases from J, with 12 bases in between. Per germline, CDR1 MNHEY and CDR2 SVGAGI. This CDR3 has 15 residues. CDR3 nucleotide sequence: TGTGCCAGCAGTTACTCAGGGGATAGGAGTCAGCCCCAGCATTTT. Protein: CASSYSGDRSQPQHF.

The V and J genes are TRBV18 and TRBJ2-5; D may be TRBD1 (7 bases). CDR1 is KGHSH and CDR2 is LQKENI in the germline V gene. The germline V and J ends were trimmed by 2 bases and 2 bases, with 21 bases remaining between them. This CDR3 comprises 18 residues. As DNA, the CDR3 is TGTGCCAGCTCACCAGACTTAATGGGACCAGGGGGGCAAGAGACCCAGTACTTC. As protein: CASSPDLMGPGGQETQYF.

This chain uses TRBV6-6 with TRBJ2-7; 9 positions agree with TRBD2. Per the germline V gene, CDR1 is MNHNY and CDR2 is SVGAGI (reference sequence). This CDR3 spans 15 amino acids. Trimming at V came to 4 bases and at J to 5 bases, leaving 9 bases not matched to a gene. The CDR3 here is CASSLLAGTSNEQYF. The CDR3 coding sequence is TGTGCCAGCAGTTTATTAGCCGGGACTAGCAACGAGCAGTACTTC.

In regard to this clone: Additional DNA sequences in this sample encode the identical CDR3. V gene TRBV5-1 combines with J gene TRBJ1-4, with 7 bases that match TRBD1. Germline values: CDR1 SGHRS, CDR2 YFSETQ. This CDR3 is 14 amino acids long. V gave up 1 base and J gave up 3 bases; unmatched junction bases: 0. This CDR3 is CASSLQGANEKLFF. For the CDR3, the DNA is TGCGCCAGCAGCTTGCAGGGGGCTAATGAAAAACTGTTTTTT. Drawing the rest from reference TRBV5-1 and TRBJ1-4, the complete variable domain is KAGVTQTPRYLIKTRGQQVTLSCSPISGHRSVSWYQQTPGQGLQFLFEYFSETQRNKGNFPGRFSGRQFSNSRSEMNVSTLELGDSALYLCASSLQGANEKLFFGSGTQLSVL.

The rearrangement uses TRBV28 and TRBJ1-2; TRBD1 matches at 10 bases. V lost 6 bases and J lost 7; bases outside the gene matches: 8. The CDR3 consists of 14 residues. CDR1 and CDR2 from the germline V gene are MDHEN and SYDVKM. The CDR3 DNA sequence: TGTGCCAGCAGCTTGACAGGGGGCTCCGGTGGCTACACCTTC. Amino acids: CASSLTGGSGGYTF.

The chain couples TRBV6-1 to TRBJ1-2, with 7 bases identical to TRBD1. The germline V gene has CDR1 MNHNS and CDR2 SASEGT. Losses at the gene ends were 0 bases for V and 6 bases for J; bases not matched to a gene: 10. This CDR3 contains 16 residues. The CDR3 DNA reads TGTGCCAGCAGTGAAGCGTGGCGGACAGGCGTAGATGGCTACACCTTC. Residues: CASSEAWRTGVDGYTF.

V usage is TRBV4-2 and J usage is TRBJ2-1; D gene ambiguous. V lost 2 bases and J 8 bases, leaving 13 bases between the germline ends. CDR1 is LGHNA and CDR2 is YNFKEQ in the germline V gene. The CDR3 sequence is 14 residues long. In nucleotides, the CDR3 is TGTGCCAGCAGCCAATCTGGGCCCGGCCATGAGCAGTTCTTC. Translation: CASSQSGPGHEQFF.

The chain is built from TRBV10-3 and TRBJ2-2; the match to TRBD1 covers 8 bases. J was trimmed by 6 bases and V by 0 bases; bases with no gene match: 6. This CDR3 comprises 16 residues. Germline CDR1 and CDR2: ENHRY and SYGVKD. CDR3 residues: CAISESTAQGAGELFF. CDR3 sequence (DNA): TGTGCCATCAGTGAGTCGACGGCACAGGGGGCCGGGGAGCTGTTTTTT.

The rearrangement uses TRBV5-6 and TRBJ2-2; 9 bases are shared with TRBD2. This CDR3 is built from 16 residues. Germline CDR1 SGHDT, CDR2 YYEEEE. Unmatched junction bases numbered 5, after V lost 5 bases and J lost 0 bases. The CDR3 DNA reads TGTGCCAGCAGTGGTAGCGGGAGACCGAACACCGGGGAGCTGTTTTTT. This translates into CASSGSGRPNTGELFF.

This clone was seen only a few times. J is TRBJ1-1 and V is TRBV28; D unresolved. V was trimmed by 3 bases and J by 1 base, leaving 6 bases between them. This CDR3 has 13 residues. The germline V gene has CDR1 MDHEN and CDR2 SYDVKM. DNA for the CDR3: TGTGCCAGCAGTTTCAACAGGAACACTGAAGCTTTCTTT. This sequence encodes CASSFNRNTEAFF.

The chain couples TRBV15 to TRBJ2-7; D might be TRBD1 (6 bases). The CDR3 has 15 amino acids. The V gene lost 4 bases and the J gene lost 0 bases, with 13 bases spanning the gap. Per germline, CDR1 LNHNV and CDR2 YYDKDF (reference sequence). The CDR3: CATSKDRLLSYEQYF. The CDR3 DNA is TGTGCCACCAGCAAAGACAGGTTGCTCTCCTACGAGCAGTACTTC.

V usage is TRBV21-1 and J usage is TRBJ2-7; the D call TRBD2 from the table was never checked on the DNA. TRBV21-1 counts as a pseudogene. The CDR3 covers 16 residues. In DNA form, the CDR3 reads TGTGCCAGCAGCAAACTGGGGGGGGACCTCCGTAGCGAGCAGTACTTC. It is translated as CASSKLGGDLRSEQYF.

The CDR3 sequence: CASSGRGFTDTQYF. The CDR3, as DNA: TGTGCCAGCAGCGGCCGGGGGTTCACAGATACGCAGTATTTT. The V and J genes are TRBV5-6 and TRBJ2-3, with D perhaps TRBD2 (6 bases). The germline V gene encodes CDR1 SGHDT and CDR2 YYEEEE. V lost 4 bases and J 2 bases, leaving 11 bases between the germline ends. The CDR3 loop spans 14 amino acids. The full variable domain, its missing parts supplied by reference TRBV5-6 and TRBJ2-3, is DAGVTQSPTHLIKTRGQQVTLRCSPKSGHDTVSWYQQALGQGPQFIFQYYEEEERQRGNFPDRFSGHQFPNYSSELNVNALLLGDSALYLCASSGRGFTDTQYFGPGTRLTVL.

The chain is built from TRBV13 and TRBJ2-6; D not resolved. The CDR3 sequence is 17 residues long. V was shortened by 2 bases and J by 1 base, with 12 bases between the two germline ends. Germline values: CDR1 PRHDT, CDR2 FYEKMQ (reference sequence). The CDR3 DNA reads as TGTGCCAGCAGCTTACAGTATCGACGATCTGGGGCCAACGTCCTGACTTTC. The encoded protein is CASSLQYRRSGANVLTF.

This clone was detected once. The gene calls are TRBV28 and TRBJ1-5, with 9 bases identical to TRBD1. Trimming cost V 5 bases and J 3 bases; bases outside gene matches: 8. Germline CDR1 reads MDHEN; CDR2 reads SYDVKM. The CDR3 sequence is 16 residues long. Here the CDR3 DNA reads TGTGCCAGCAGTGCAGGGACAGGGATCCCCAATCAGCCCCAGCATTTT. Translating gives CASSAGTGIPNQPQHF.

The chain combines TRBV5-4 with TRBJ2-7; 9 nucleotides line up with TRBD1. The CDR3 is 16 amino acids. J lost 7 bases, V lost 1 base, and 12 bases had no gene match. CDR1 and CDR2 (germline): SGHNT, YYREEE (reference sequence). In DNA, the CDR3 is TGTGCCAGCAGCTTGCCTCAGACAGGGGGGACAGGGGAGCAGTACTTC. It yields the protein CASSLPQTGGTGEQYF.